This T cell receptor (beta chain) appears in the sequencing data of a study of CD8 T cells in Susac syndrome. With random hexamers, reverse transcription was performed on roughly 0.45 to 1 ug of RNA. TCRdb re-derived calls from the immunoSEQ multiplex PCR reads in MiXCR, one entry per CDR3 protein. The data contain 150,000 to 160,000 distinct CDR3 sequences, around 96% of them seen just once; the ten biggest clones take up 0.15% to 0.2%. As concerns this clonotype: Compared with germline, one end of the junction differs, possibly owing to a read error.

The length of the CDR3 is 17 residues. Germline V gene data show CDR1 as SGHRS and CDR2 as YFSETQ. Sequencing was performed on CD4+ T cells from PBMCs. This sequence was found in a human donor with Susac syndrome. The rearrangement links TRBV5-1 to TRBJ2-6, with TRBD1 as a possible D gene (6 bases). The CDR3, as DNA: TGCGCCAGCAACTTGGGATTACAGGGCTCTGGGGCCAACGTCCTGACTTTC. It yields the protein CASNLGLQGSGANVLTF.